Listed below are T cell receptor beta chains from one sample, sequenced in a study of OX40 agonist ivuxolimab in advanced cancers. Measured with immunoSEQ multiplex PCR; TCRdb has only the in-frame clones, and not every one. The table has approximately 80,000 clones, less than 95% seen once. The source was CD4+ or CD8+ T cells sorted from blood, collected in a trial of the OX40 agonist ivuxolimab. These receptors all stem from an adult with an advanced solid tumor such as melanoma, head and neck, liver or kidney cancer. CDR3s include the opening cysteine and the closing phenylalanine or tryptophan. Fields, in order: D gene, clone size, V gene, CDR3 length, J gene, CDR3 DNA, CDR3 protein. The D gene is left open where the match is weak. Clone size is stated in some rows and not others, as once, few, many or a class when expanded.

>.|.|TRBV18|13|TRBJ1-5
TGTGCCAGCTCTGAAACAGCTAATCAGCCCCAGCATTTT
CASSETANQPQHF
>.|.|TRBV10-2|14|TRBJ1-1
TGCGCCAGCAGTGAGCTGAATGTGAACACTGAAGCTTTCTTT
CASSELNVNTEAFF
>TRBD1|.|TRBV5-1|15|TRBJ1-1
TGCGCCAGCAGAACGGGACAGGGTGGGGACACTGAAGCTTTCTTT
CASRTGQGGDTEAFF
>TRBD1|.|TRBV9|14|TRBJ1-1
TGTGCCAGCAGCTTCAGGGGGGGGGACACTGAAGCTTTCTTT
CASSFRGGDTEAFF
>.|once|TRBV19|14|TRBJ1-5
TGTGCCAGTACTTTAATCGGGGGTTCTCAGCCCCAGCATTTT
CASTLIGGSQPQHF
>.|.|TRBV10-2|13|TRBJ1-4
TGCGCCAGCAGTGAGACAACTAATGAAAAACTGTTTTTT
CASSETTNEKLFF
>.|.|TRBV9|14|TRBJ1-2
TGTGCCAGCAGCGCCTCGACGGAGGACTATGGCTACACCTTC
CASSASTEDYGYTF
>.|.|TRBV6-1|14|TRBJ1-1
TGTGCCAGCAAGGATCAGGGGCAAAACACTGAAGCTTTCTTT
CASKDQGQNTEAFF
>TRBD1|.|TRBV7-6|14|TRBJ2-3
TGTGCCAGCAGCCACAGGGGGTACACAGATACGCAGTATTTT
CASSHRGYTDTQYF
>TRBD2|.|TRBV30|15|TRBJ2-5
TGTGCCTGGAGTGTAGAAGCGGGGGGACAAGAGACCCAGTACTTC
CAWSVEAGGQETQYF
>.|.|TRBV27|16|TRBJ1-2
TGTGCCAGCAGTCCATATACCCCGGGACACCACTATGGCTACACCTTC
CASSPYTPGHHYGYTF
>.|.|TRBV29-1|12|TRBJ1-2
TGCAGCGTTGACCAGATGTTCTATGGCTACACCTTC
CSVDQMFYGYTF
>.|.|TRBV11-2|12|TRBJ2-1
TGTGCCAGCAGCTCCCAAAACAATGAGCAGTTCTTC
CASSSQNNEQFF
>TRBD1|.|TRBV4-1|14|TRBJ2-5
TGCGCCAGCAGCCAAGTGACAGGGGAAGAGACCCAGTACTTC
CASSQVTGEETQYF
>TRBD1|.|TRBV5-1|16|TRBJ2-3
TGCGCCAGCAGCTTGGCCGTTCAACAGGGGTCAGATACGCAGTATTTT
CASSLAVQQGSDTQYF
>TRBD1|.|TRBV4-1|14|TRBJ2-7
TGCGCCAGCAGCTCCGGACAGGGTGGCGACGAGCAGTACTTC
CASSSGQGGDEQYF
>.|.|TRBV28|14|TRBJ1-5
TGTGCCAGCAGTATCGGAGGGTACAATCAGCCCCAGCATTTT
CASSIGGYNQPQHF
>TRBD1|.|TRBV19|16|TRBJ1-5
TGTGCCAGTAGTATCAGGGGGCGGTATAGCAATCAGCCCCAGCATTTT
CASSIRGRYSNQPQHF
>TRBD1|.|TRBV6-1|17|TRBJ1-2
TGTGCCAGCAGTGGGGGGATAGGACAGGGACGAGCCTATGGCTACACCTTC
CASSGGIGQGRAYGYTF
>.|.|TRBV6-6|16|TRBJ1-4
TGTGCCAGCAGTTACGCAACAGGGACCCCCAATGAAAAACTGTTTTTT
CASSYATGTPNEKLFF
>.|.|TRBV11-3|13|TRBJ2-1
TGTGCCAGCAGCTCGCGGGGCCTAAATGAGCAGTTCTTC
CASSSRGLNEQFF
>TRBD2|.|TRBV11-2|15|TRBJ2-5
TGTGCCAGCAGCTTAGAAAGCGGGGCTGCGGGGACCCAGTACTTC
CASSLESGAAGTQYF
>.|.|TRBV11-2|12|TRBJ1-1
TGTGCCAGCAGCTCACGATGGACTGAAGCTTTCTTT
CASSSRWTEAFF
>.|.|TRBV7-8|16|TRBJ1-5
TGTGCCAGCAGCCAACGTAGGGTTAATAGCAATCAGCCCCAGCATTTT
CASSQRRVNSNQPQHF
>.|.|TRBV30|13|TRBJ1-1
TGTGCCTGGAGTGTACAGGGAGACACTGAAGCTTTCTTT
CAWSVQGDTEAFF
>.|once|TRBV7-7|14|TRBJ2-5
TGTGCTAGCAGCTCTGGGCCCCCACGAGGGACCCAGTACTTC
CASSSGPPRGTQYF
>.|.|TRBV7-2|15|TRBJ1-6
TGTGCCAGCAGCCCTCCGGGAGGAGGACATTCACCCCTCCACTTT
CASSPPGGGHSPLHF
>.|.|TRBV6-6|13|TRBJ2-5
TGTGCCAGCGTGGCCCGTGGGGGGGAGACCCAGTACTTC
CASVARGGETQYF
>TRBD2|.|TRBV18|15|TRBJ2-2
TGTGCCAGCTCACCAGCGGGGGGAATCACCGGGGAGCTGTTTTTT
CASSPAGGITGELFF
>.|.|TRBV5-4|13|TRBJ2-1
TGTGCCAGCAGCCCGGGACACGAATCTGGGCAGTTCTTC
CASSPGHESGQFF
>.|.|TRBV30|12|TRBJ2-1
TGTGCCTGGAGTGTTGGTAGCGATGAGCAGTTCTTC
CAWSVGSDEQFF
>TRBD2|.|TRBV9|19|TRBJ2-3
TGTGCCAGCAGCGTAGTCGGGAGAGGGCTAGCGGGGGACACAGATACGCAGTATTTT
CASSVVGRGLAGDTDTQYF
>TRBD1|.|TRBV11-1|15|TRBJ2-5
TGTGCCAGCAGCCCCCGGGACAGGGAACAAGAGACCCAGTACTTC
CASSPRDREQETQYF
>.|once|TRBV19|16|TRBJ2-2
TGTGCCAGTAGCCCCCGGGCGGGGAGTAACACCGGGGAGCTGTTTTTT
CASSPRAGSNTGELFF
>.|.|TRBV11-1|13|TRBJ1-1
TGTGCCAGCAGCGTCCGGCTGAACACTGAAGCTTTCTTT
CASSVRLNTEAFF
>.|.|TRBV4-1|14|TRBJ2-1
TGCGCCAGCAGCCAATTACTAGCTGGGGATGGGCAGTTCTTC
CASSQLLAGDGQFF
>.|.|TRBV6-1|11|TRBJ2-5
TGTGCCAGCAGTGCCGGCTCATCCCAGTACTTC
CASSAGSSQYF
>.|.|TRBV18|15|TRBJ1-1
TGTGCCAGCTCACCAACGGGGAAGGTGAACACTGAAGCTTTCTTT
CASSPTGKVNTEAFF
>.|.|TRBV7-9|15|TRBJ1-2
TGTGCCAGCAGCTTAGATGGTACGGCGGGTTATGGCTACACCTTC
CASSLDGTAGYGYTF
>.|.|TRBV4-1|14|TRBJ1-2
TGCGCCAGCAGCCCCATCAGCGTTTTAAGTGGCTACACCTTC
CASSPISVLSGYTF
>.|.|TRBV5-8|15|TRBJ1-5
TGTGCCAGCAGCTTGGCCGGGGCAGCCTCGGGGCCCCAGCATTTT
CASSLAGAASGPQHF
>.|.|TRBV19|15|TRBJ2-6
TGTGCCAGTAGTATCCAGGGGACTGGGGCCAACGTCCTGACTTTC
CASSIQGTGANVLTF
>TRBD1|.|TRBV5-4|14|TRBJ1-6
TGTGCCAGCAGCTTGGCCAGGGGGAATTCACCCCTCCACTTT
CASSLARGNSPLHF
>.|.|TRBV7-9|11|TRBJ1-1
TGTGCCAGCAGCCTGGCCACTGAAGCTTTCTTT
CASSLATEAFF
>.|once|TRBV6-1|15|TRBJ1-5
TGTGCCACTCTAGCCGGGGCCTGGGATCAACAGCCCCAGCATTTT
CATLAGAWDQQPQHF
>.|.|TRBV6-6|16|TRBJ2-1
TGTGCCAGCACCTTTAAAGGGGCATCCCCCTACAATGAGCAGTTCTTC
CASTFKGASPYNEQFF
>.|.|TRBV7-9|18|TRBJ2-1
TGTGCCAGCAAGAAGCTCCCGGACCGAGCTCGATCCTACAATGAGCAGTTCTTC
CASKKLPDRARSYNEQFF
>.|.|TRBV6-6|14|TRBJ1-5
TGTGCCAGCAGTTACGGGCGGAACAATCAGCCCCAGCATTTT
CASSYGRNNQPQHF
>.|once|TRBV19|16|TRBJ1-1
TGTGCCAGTAGTACAATTAGGGGACTATCGAACACTGAAGCTTTCTTT
CASSTIRGLSNTEAFF
>TRBD1|once|TRBV6-5|16|TRBJ1-6
TGTGCCAGCAGTTACGACAGGGGGTCCTATAATTCACCCCTCCACTTT
CASSYDRGSYNSPLHF
>TRBD1|.|TRBV5-8|17|TRBJ1-1
TGTGCCAGCAGCCCCGGGACAGGGTACCATATGAACACTGAAGCTTTCTTT
CASSPGTGYHMNTEAFF
>.|.|TRBV2|12|TRBJ1-4
TGTGCCAGCAGTGAAGCGGGGGGAAAACTGTTTTTT
CASSEAGGKLFF
>TRBD1|.|TRBV28|16|TRBJ2-2
TGTGCCAGCATTCGACCGGGACAGGGATCGGCCGGGGAGCTGTTTTTT
CASIRPGQGSAGELFF
>.|.|TRBV11-2|16|TRBJ1-1
TGTGCCAGCAGCTTATCTGCAGGGGAGTATGTCACTGAAGCTTTCTTT
CASSLSAGEYVTEAFF
>TRBD1|.|TRBV5-1|16|TRBJ1-1
TGCGCCAGCAGGGGAGGTTTAGGACAGGGGGACACTGAAGCTTTCTTT
CASRGGLGQGDTEAFF
>.|few|TRBV28|14|TRBJ1-2
TGTGCCAGCAACCTGGGGGGGCAGGGGTTTGGCTACACCTTC
CASNLGGQGFGYTF
>TRBD1|once|TRBV29-1|13|TRBJ2-3
TGCAGCGCGACAGGGTTGAGCACAGATACGCAGTATTTT
CSATGLSTDTQYF